The 5 T cell receptor beta chains presented below share a single source sample, sequenced in a study of T-cell memory formation after mild COVID-19. TCRdb fed the 5' RACE reads into MiXCR, producing one record per CDR3 protein. The data show 300,000 to 400,000 distinct CDR3 sequences, with around 20% seen just once and about 12% held by the top ten. What was sequenced was PBMCs or a T cell subset sorted from them (not recorded which). The source is an adult woman who had mild COVID-19 (a few samples of this study predate the infection). Cell type and time point are not known.

This clonotype was seen only a few times. The chain combines TRBV15 with TRBJ2-5, with 10 bases lining up with TRBD2. Germline V CDR1 and CDR2: LNHNV, YYDKDF (reference sequence). V dropped 5 bases and J dropped 3; count of bases not matched to a gene: 18. The CDR3 spans 19 residues. CDR3 bases: TGTGCCACCAGCGATCAACTAGCGGGAACGCCGGGAGGAAAAGAGACCCAGTACTTC. This translates into CATSDQLAGTPGGKETQYF.

The chain has TRBV20-1 and TRBJ1-5; D perhaps matches TRBD1 (5 bases). The CDR3 contains 14 residues. With 3 bases removed from V and 11 bases from J, the gap between germline ends came to 20 bases. CDR1 DFQATT and CDR2 SNEGSKA come from the germline V gene (reference sequence). CDR3 loop: CSARTTRDFEAQHF. The CDR3 DNA is TGCAGTGCTAGGACTACACGGGACTTTGAGGCCCAGCATTTT.

V gene TRBV2 combines with J gene TRBJ1-2; 7 nucleotides align to TRBD1. V shed 8 bases and J 3 bases; nucleotides not matched to a gene: 12. Looked up from germline, CDR1 is SNHLY and CDR2 is FYNNEI. CDR3 length: 15 residues. This chain's CDR3 is CASLINRGSDYGYTF. CDR3 sequence (DNA): TGTGCCAGCCTAATTAACAGGGGTTCGGACTATGGCTACACCTTC.

The chain is built from TRBV6-6 and TRBJ1-1, with unresolved D. V was trimmed by 5 bases and J by 0 bases, leaving 10 bases between them. Germline CDR1 and CDR2: MNHNY and SVGAGI (reference sequence). The CDR3 contains 14 residues. The CDR3 coding sequence is TGTGCCAGCAGTCGGGCCGCAGTGAACACTGAAGCTTTCTTT. Translating gives CASSRAAVNTEAFF.

This clonotype has only a few counts. The chain is built from TRBV6-2 or TRBV6-3 and TRBJ2-7; 13 bases fit TRBD2. J gave up 3 bases and V 6 bases, and 5 bases lay outside the gene matches. In germline, CDR1 is MNHEY, CDR2 SVGEGT. CDR3 length: 15 residues. The CDR3: CASRRTSGSLYEQYF. For the CDR3, the DNA is TGTGCCAGCAGAAGGACTAGCGGGAGTCTCTACGAGCAGTACTTC.